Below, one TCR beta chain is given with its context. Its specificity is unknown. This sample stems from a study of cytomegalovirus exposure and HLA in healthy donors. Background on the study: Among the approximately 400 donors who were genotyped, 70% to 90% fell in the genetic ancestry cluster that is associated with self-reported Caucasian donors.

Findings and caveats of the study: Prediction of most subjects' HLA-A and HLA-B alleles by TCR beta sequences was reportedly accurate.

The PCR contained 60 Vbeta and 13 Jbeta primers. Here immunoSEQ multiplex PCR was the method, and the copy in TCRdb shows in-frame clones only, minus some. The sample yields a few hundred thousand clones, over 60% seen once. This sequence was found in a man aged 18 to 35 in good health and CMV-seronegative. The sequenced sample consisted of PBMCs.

The CDR3 DNA sequence: TGTGCCAGCAGCAGACAGGGGGCCTTCAATGAAAAACTGTTTTTT. Its translation is CASSRQGAFNEKLFF. The chain joins TRBV5-5 to TRBJ1-4; 10 bases map to TRBD1. The CDR3 has 15 amino acids. V trimming: 4 bases; J trimming: 5 bases; junction bases outside the gene matches: 5. The V gene's germline CDR1 is SGHKS and CDR2 YYEKEE (reference sequence). The full variable domain, its missing parts supplied by reference TRBV5-5 and TRBJ1-4, is DAGVTQSPTHLIKTRGQQVTLRCSPISGHKSVSWYQQVLGQGPQFIFQYYEKEERGRGNFPDRFSARQFPNYSSELNVNALLLGDSALYLCASSRQGAFNEKLFFGSGTQLSVL.